The 6 T cell receptor beta chains reported below all come from one sample, sequenced in a study of blood T cells in healthy people across ages. Alongside a J-beta primer mix, a sample-barcoded 5' primer served in a second PCR lasting 7 to 11 cycles. TCRdb re-analysed the 5' RACE reads in MiXCR, keeping a single row per CDR3 protein. The sample lists hundreds of thousands of distinct CDR3 sequences; just over 55% were seen once. Sequenced sample: blood. These receptors originate from a man aged 35-49 years in good health.

The gene calls are TRBV12-3 or TRBV12-4 and TRBJ2-7; tentative D call: TRBD2 (7 bases). The CDR3 runs 12 residues. V was clipped by 8 bases and J by 7 bases, with 15 bases between them. This chain's CDR3 is CASGRGGNEQYF. The CDR3 DNA reads TGTGCCAGCGGAAGGGGGGGCAATGAGCAGTACTTC.

The chain joins TRBV7-2 to TRBJ1-5; D not certain. The CDR3 extends over 15 amino acids. Germline CDR1 SGHTA, CDR2 FQGNSA. The V end lost 0 bases, the J end lost 11 bases, and 17 bases lay between the germline ends. The DNA for the CDR3 is TGTGCCAGCAGCTTAGCGCGCGGATCGGAAGAGACCCAGCATTTT. Its translation: CASSLARGSEETQHF.

V gene TRBV3-1 combines with J gene TRBJ2-5; weak D call: TRBD2 (6 bases). The germline CDR1 and CDR2 sequences are LGHDT and YNNKEL (reference sequence). The ends were cut back, 5 bases at V and 2 bases at J, with 15 bases in the middle. The CDR3 is 15 residues long. Here the CDR3 reads CASSFGTLPQETQYF. In nucleotides, the CDR3 is TGTGCCAGCAGCTTTGGGACTTTACCTCAAGAGACCCAGTACTTC.

This clonotype has only a few counts. The chain links TRBV29-1 to TRBJ2-3; 8 positions agree with TRBD1. CDR1 and CDR2 from the germline V gene are SQVTM and ANQGSEA. The CDR3 is made up of 16 amino acids. The V and J ends lost 0 bases and 2 bases, in that order; junction bases with no gene match: 7. The CDR3 DNA reads TGCAGCGTTGAAGATCGTCAGGGGGCCGACACAGATACGCAGTATTTT. It specifies CSVEDRQGADTDTQYF.

This clonotype was detected a few times. V and J are TRBV20-1 and TRBJ2-1; TRBD2 aligns across 11 bases. Losses at the gene ends were 2 bases for V and 7 bases for J; bases not matched to a gene: 7. Germline CDR1 reads DFQATT; CDR2 reads SNEGSKA (reference sequence). The CDR3 length is 15 residues. Here the CDR3 DNA reads TGCAGTGCTAGACCACTAGCGGGAGCGCGAAATGAGCAGTTCTTC. It specifies CSARPLAGARNEQFF.

The genes are TRBV7-9 and TRBJ2-5; 11 nucleotides align to TRBD2. V gave up 5 bases and J gave up 5 bases; unmatched junction bases: 13. This CDR3 is built from 17 residues. CDR1 is SEHNR, CDR2 FQNEAQ, per germline (reference sequence). CDR3 in amino acids: CASSRRTSGLPGETQYF. CDR3 nucleotides: TGTGCCAGCAGCCGTAGGACTAGCGGGCTCCCGGGGGAGACCCAGTACTTC.